Shown below are 27 T cell receptor beta chains from a single sample sequenced in a study of T cell responses to AZD1222 COVID-19 vaccine. The data were produced by immunoSEQ multiplex PCR, yet TCRdb's version contains in-frame clones alone and is incomplete. Of some 120,000 clones listed, around 94% are singletons. Sequenced material: peripheral blood, taken on day 0 of AZD1222 vaccination. The source of these receptors is an adult in good health.

The chain has TRBV4-2 and TRBJ2-5, with 12 bases lining up with TRBD2. Trimming took 0 bases from V and 4 from J; bases not matched to a gene: 3. Germline V gene data show CDR1 as LGHNA and CDR2 as YNFKEQ. CDR3 length: 16 residues. The DNA of the CDR3 is TGTGCCAGCAGCCAAGAACTAGCGGGAGGTGGAGAGACCCAGTACTTC. Amino acid sequence: CASSQELAGGGETQYF.

The V and J genes are TRBV19 and TRBJ2-6; D is ambiguous. The CDR3 covers 15 residues. CDR1 is LNHDA, CDR2 SQIVND, per germline (reference sequence). V gave up 3 bases and J gave up 4 bases, with 10 bases separating them. The CDR3 DNA is TGTGCCAGTAGTATCCAGATGAGCGGGGCCAACGTCCTGACTTTC. Translated: CASSIQMSGANVLTF. Variable domain in full (rest from reference TRBV19 and TRBJ2-6): DGGITQSPKYLFRKEGQNVTLSCEQNLNHDAMYWYRQDPGQGLRLIYYSQIVNDFQKGDIAEGYSVSREKKESFPLTVTSAQKNPTAFYLCASSIQMSGANVLTFGAGSRLTVL.

The rearrangement uses TRBV30 and TRBJ1-3; 11 nucleotides match TRBD1. CDR3 size: 14 residues. CDR1 and CDR2 from the germline V gene are GTSNPN and SVGIG (reference sequence). V was clipped by 6 bases and J by 3 bases; unmatched bases: 4. The CDR3 region is CACRTGGGGNTIYF. Here the CDR3 DNA reads TGTGCCTGTAGGACAGGGGGCGGTGGAAACACCATATATTTT.

The CDR3: CASSLLTGTRYEQYF. The CDR3 DNA reads TGTGCCAGCAGCCTATTGACAGGGACCCGCTACGAGCAGTACTTC. The chain carries TRBV5-5 and TRBJ2-7; 7 positions agree with TRBD1. V dropped 4 bases and J dropped 3; count of bases not matched to a gene: 10. The CDR3 is 15 residues long. Germline CDR1 and CDR2: SGHKS and YYEKEE (reference sequence).

The chain recombines TRBV29-1 with TRBJ1-1; weak D call: TRBD1 (5 bases). The CDR3 is made up of 14 amino acids. CDR1 is SQVTM, CDR2 ANQGSEA, per germline. V was trimmed by 0 bases and J by 4 bases, leaving 12 bases between them. The CDR3 is CSVEEWGIGTEAFF. CDR3 sequence (DNA): TGCAGCGTTGAAGAGTGGGGGATAGGCACTGAAGCTTTCTTT.

The chain uses TRBV20-1 and TRBJ1-3; tentatively, D is TRBD1 (5 bases). The CDR3 spans 15 residues. Trimming removed 3 bases at V and 0 bases at J, with 12 bases between. Germline V gives CDR1 DFQATT, CDR2 SNEGSKA (reference sequence). The DNA for the CDR3 is TGCAGTGCTAGTGGGGGAGGGAGCTCTGGAAACACCATATATTTT. Translated: CSASGGGSSGNTIYF.

The CDR3 is CASSQFPSYEQYF. DNA of the CDR3: TGTGCCAGCAGCCAATTTCCGTCCTACGAGCAGTACTTC. The rearrangement joins TRBV7-8 to TRBJ2-7; unclear D gene. Germline V gives CDR1 SGHVS, CDR2 FQNEAQ. The CDR3 length is 13 residues. Trimming left V 5 bases short and J 1 base short, with 9 bases between. The entire variable domain, with the rest obtained from reference TRBV7-8 and TRBJ2-7, is as follows: GAGVSQSPRYKVAKRGQDVALRCDPISGHVSLFWYQQALGQGPEFLTYFQNEAQLDKSGLPSDRFFAERPEGSVSTLKIQRTQQEDSAVYLCASSQFPSYEQYFGPGTRLTVT.

The rearrangement links TRBV2 to TRBJ2-1; 9 nucleotides match TRBD2. CDR3 length: 15 amino acids. V lost 1 base to trimming and J lost 7 bases; unmatched junction nucleotides: 5. CDR1 is SNHLY and CDR2 is FYNNEI in the germline V gene. The DNA of the CDR3 is TGTGCCAGCAGTGAAGGTCTAGCGGGAAGTAATGAGCAGTTCTTC. This gives the protein CASSEGLAGSNEQFF.

The V call is TRBV10-3, the J call TRBJ2-3; no clear D. Trimming left V 11 bases short and J 6 bases short, with 21 bases between. This CDR3 has 14 amino acids. Germline V gene sequence: CDR1 ENHRY, CDR2 SYGVKD. The CDR3 sequence: CAVFRGRIGDTQYF. The CDR3 region has the DNA TGTGCCGTCTTTCGTGGCCGTATAGGTGATACGCAGTATTTT.

The chain links TRBV6-5 to TRBJ1-2; D call uncertain. Trimming removed 6 bases from V and 0 bases from J, with 5 bases in between. Germline V gene sequence: CDR1 MNHEY, CDR2 SVGAGI. The CDR3 runs 12 residues. The CDR3 nucleotides read TGTGCCAGCAGGAAGACTAACTATGGCTACACCTTC. Its translation: CASRKTNYGYTF.

The genes are TRBV10-3 and TRBJ2-5; 9 bases agree with TRBD2. CDR3 size: 12 residues. Trimming at V came to 10 bases and at J to 3 bases, leaving 3 bases not matched to a gene. Germline CDR1 is ENHRY and CDR2 is SYGVKD. This CDR3 is CATKREEETQYF. In nucleotides, the CDR3 is TGTGCCACAAAGCGGGAGGAAGAGACCCAGTACTTC.

This chain connects TRBV9 to TRBJ1-2; maybe TRBD1 (5 bases). The CDR3 runs 15 residues. V lost 0 bases, J lost 6 bases, and 15 bases lay in between. CDR1 and CDR2 from the germline V gene are SGDLS and YYNGEE. The CDR3 here is CASSVEAPGAHGYTF. CDR3 DNA: TGTGCCAGCAGCGTAGAAGCCCCCGGGGCGCATGGCTACACCTTC.

The chain joins TRBV7-2 to TRBJ2-7; D unresolved. Trimming took 2 bases from V and 3 from J, leaving 26 bases between them. Germline-derived CDR1 and CDR2 are SGHTA and FQGNSA. The CDR3 spans 19 residues. The CDR3 here is CASSLPTPGRPPSIYEQYF. The CDR3 DNA reads TGTGCCAGCAGCTTACCGACACCCGGACGCCCCCCGTCTATCTACGAGCAGTACTTC.

The rearrangement joins TRBV15 to TRBJ1-1, with TRBD1 identical over 8 bases. CDR1 and CDR2 from the germline V gene are LNHNV and YYDKDF (reference sequence). There are 15 residues in the CDR3. J gave up 5 bases and V 3 bases, and 8 bases lay outside the gene matches. The CDR3 DNA reads TGTGCCACCAGCAGGGGGACAGGAGAGGGGACTGAAGCTTTCTTT. Protein: CATSRGTGEGTEAFF.

This clone has a single count. The chain carries TRBV4-3 and TRBJ2-7; 11 bases map to TRBD2. The CDR3 is made up of 14 amino acids. CDR1 is LGHNA, CDR2 YSLEER, per germline. J was trimmed by 5 bases and V by 5 bases; bases with no gene match: 5. In DNA form, the CDR3 reads TGCGCCAGCAGCACTAGCGGGAGTTTGGACGAGCAGTACTTC. It specifies CASSTSGSLDEQYF.

The V call is TRBV5-1, the J call TRBJ1-1, with unresolved D. The ends were cut back, 3 bases at V and 1 base at J, with 10 bases in the middle. The CDR3 spans 14 residues. CDR1 is SGHRS and CDR2 is YFSETQ in the germline V gene. The CDR3 sequence is CASSSGSGNTEAFF. CDR3 sequence (DNA): TGCGCCAGCAGCTCTGGCTCGGGGAACACTGAAGCTTTCTTT.

This clone was observed a single time. The CDR3 spells CASRRQGDTEAFF. The CDR3 region has the DNA TGTGCCAGCAGGAGACAGGGAGACACTGAAGCTTTCTTT. The chain carries TRBV28 and TRBJ1-1; 7 bases are shared with TRBD1. CDR3 length equals 13 residues. The V gene end was trimmed by 6 bases and the J gene end by 3 bases; junction bases not matched to a gene: 4. Germline lookup yields CDR1 MDHEN and CDR2 SYDVKM.

CDR3 loop: CASSPPWTGNYGYTF. The CDR3 DNA follows: TGTGCCAGTAGTCCACCTTGGACAGGGAACTATGGCTACACCTTC. The V gene is TRBV19, the J gene TRBJ1-2; 8 bases agree with TRBD1. Germline V CDR1 and CDR2: LNHDA, SQIVND (reference sequence). After removal of 5 bases from V and 2 bases from J, the junction contained 7 bases not matched to a gene. The CDR3 is 15 amino acids. Looking up the rest from reference TRBV19 and TRBJ1-2 gives the full variable domain: DGGITQSPKYLFRKEGQNVTLSCEQNLNHDAMYWYRQDPGQGLRLIYYSQIVNDFQKGDIAEGYSVSREKKESFPLTVTSAQKNPTAFYLCASSPPWTGNYGYTFGSGTRLTVV.

The chain couples TRBV5-4 to TRBJ1-2, with 8 nucleotides matching TRBD1. The CDR3 covers 15 residues. The V segment lost 0 bases and the J segment 5 bases; nucleotides outside the gene matches: 6. Germline V gives CDR1 SGHNT, CDR2 YYREEE (reference sequence). The CDR3 DNA follows: TGTGCCAGCAGCTTGGCCGGACAGGGTTGGTATGGCTACACCTTC. Protein product: CASSLAGQGWYGYTF.

The chain joins TRBV3-1 (or the pseudogene TRBV3-2) to TRBJ2-7; D tentatively fits TRBD1 or TRBD2 (5 bases each). The CDR3 consists of 18 residues. The V end was cut by 4 bases, the J end by 5 bases, with 27 bases between. Per the germline V gene, CDR1 is LGHDT and CDR2 is YNNKEL (reference sequence). In DNA form, the CDR3 reads TGTGCCAGCAGCCCCTTCACCCTACAGGACTCCTTTGTGGACGAGCAGTACTTC. This codes for CASSPFTLQDSFVDEQYF.

The V and J genes are TRBV5-6 and TRBJ2-1; the match to TRBD2 covers 9 bases. CDR1 SGHDT and CDR2 YYEEEE come from the germline V gene. The length of the CDR3 is 15 residues. V was pared by 4 bases and J by 3 bases, with 5 bases of the junction left unmatched. CDR3 nucleotide sequence: TGTGCCAGCAGCGAGGGACTAGCCGACTACAATGAGCAGTTCTTC. Translating it yields CASSEGLADYNEQFF.

The chain employs TRBV6-2 or TRBV6-3 and TRBJ2-7; 7 nucleotides align to TRBD2. V shed 6 bases, J shed 0 bases, and the junction held 5 bases outside the gene matches. Germline V gene sequence: CDR1 MNHEY, CDR2 SVGEGT. The CDR3 has 14 amino acids. DNA for the CDR3: TGTGCCAGCAGCAAGGCTAGCGGCTCCTACGAGCAGTACTTC. Translation gives CASSKASGSYEQYF.

This rearrangement joins TRBV7-9 to TRBJ1-1, with D tentatively TRBD1 (6 bases). Germline CDR1 and CDR2: SEHNR and FQNEAQ (reference sequence). V shed 6 bases and J shed 1 base, with 12 bases lying between them. This CDR3 comprises 14 residues. CDR3 amino acids: CASRLGHPNTEAFF. The CDR3 nucleotides are TGTGCCAGCAGACTGGGACACCCGAACACTGAAGCTTTCTTT.

This chain links TRBV18 with TRBJ1-2; weak D call: TRBD1 (5 bases). Trimming removed 3 bases at V and 2 bases at J, with 10 bases between. Germline CDR1 is KGHSH and CDR2 is LQKENI. The CDR3 spans 14 residues. The CDR3 DNA reads TGTGCCAGCTCACCGACAGAGGGCAACTATGGCTACACCTTC. This translates into CASSPTEGNYGYTF.

The chain's CDR3 is CASSEIGIITDTQYF. In DNA, the CDR3 is TGTGCCAGCAGTGAAATTGGCATCATCACAGATACGCAGTATTTT. The gene calls are TRBV2 and TRBJ2-3, with unresolved D. V lost 2 bases and J 2 bases, leaving 11 bases between the germline ends. CDR3 size: 15 residues. The germline V gene has CDR1 SNHLY and CDR2 FYNNEI.

This clone was detected once. V is TRBV5-5 and J is TRBJ2-7, with D unclear. The V gene's germline CDR1 is SGHKS and CDR2 YYEKEE (reference sequence). The CDR3 runs to 15 residues. The ends were cut back, 5 bases at V and 0 bases at J, with 15 bases in the middle. CDR3 amino acids: CASSLVGFSSYEQYF. The CDR3 region has the DNA TGTGCCAGCAGTCTGGTGGGCTTCAGCTCCTACGAGCAGTACTTC. Full variable domain (rest looked up from reference TRBV5-5 and TRBJ2-7): DAGVTQSPTHLIKTRGQQVTLRCSPISGHKSVSWYQQVLGQGPQFIFQYYEKEERGRGNFPDRFSARQFPNYSSELNVNALLLGDSALYLCASSLVGFSSYEQYFGPGTRLTVT.

This chain joins TRBV7-3 and TRBJ2-2, with 7 bases aligning to TRBD1. CDR3 size: 18 residues. V dropped 5 bases and J dropped 4; count of bases not matched to a gene: 16. Germline V gene sequence: CDR1 SGHTA, CDR2 FQGTGA. Here the CDR3 reads CASSKSQNRGGITGELFF. DNA for the CDR3: TGTGCCAGCAGCAAATCACAAAACAGGGGTGGTATCACCGGGGAGCTGTTTTTT.